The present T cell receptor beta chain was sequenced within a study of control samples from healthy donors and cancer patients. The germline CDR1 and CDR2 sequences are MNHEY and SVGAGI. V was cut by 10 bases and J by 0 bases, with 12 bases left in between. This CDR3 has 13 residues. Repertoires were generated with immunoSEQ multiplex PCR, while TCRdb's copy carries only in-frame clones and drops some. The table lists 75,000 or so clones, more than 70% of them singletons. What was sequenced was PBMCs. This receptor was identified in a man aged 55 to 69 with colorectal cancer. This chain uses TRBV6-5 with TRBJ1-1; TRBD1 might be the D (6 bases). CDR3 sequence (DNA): TGTGCCACACACAGGGAAATGAACACTGAAGCTTTCTTT. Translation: CATHREMNTEAFF.